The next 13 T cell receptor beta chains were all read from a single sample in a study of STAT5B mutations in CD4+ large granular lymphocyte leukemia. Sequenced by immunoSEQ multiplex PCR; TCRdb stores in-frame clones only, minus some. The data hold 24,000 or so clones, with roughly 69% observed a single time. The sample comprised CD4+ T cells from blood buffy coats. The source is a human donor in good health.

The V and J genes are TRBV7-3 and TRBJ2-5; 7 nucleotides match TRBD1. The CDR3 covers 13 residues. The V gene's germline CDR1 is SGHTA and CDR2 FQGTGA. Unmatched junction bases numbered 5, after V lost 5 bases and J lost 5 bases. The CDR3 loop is CASSPTGAETQYF. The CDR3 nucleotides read TGTGCCAGCAGCCCTACAGGGGCGGAGACCCAGTACTTC.

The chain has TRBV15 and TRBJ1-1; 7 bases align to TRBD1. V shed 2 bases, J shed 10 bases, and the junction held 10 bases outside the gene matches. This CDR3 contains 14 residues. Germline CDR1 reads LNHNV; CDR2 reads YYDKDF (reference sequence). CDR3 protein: CATSRSTGMGGAFF. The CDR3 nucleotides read TGTGCCACCAGCAGATCGACAGGGATGGGGGGAGCTTTCTTT.

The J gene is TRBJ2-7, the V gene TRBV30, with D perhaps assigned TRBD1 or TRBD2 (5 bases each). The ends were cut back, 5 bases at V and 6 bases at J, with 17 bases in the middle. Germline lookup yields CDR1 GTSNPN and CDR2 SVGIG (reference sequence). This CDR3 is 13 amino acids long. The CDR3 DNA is TGTGCCTGGGGGGACCGATTGGCCTCCGAGCAGTACTTC. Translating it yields CAWGDRLASEQYF.

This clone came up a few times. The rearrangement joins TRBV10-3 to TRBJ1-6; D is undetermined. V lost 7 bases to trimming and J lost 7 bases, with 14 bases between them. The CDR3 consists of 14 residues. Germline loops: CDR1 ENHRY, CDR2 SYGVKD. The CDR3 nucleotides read TGTGCCATCACCATTGACGTAAGGAATTCACCCCTCCACTTT. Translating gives CAITIDVRNSPLHF.

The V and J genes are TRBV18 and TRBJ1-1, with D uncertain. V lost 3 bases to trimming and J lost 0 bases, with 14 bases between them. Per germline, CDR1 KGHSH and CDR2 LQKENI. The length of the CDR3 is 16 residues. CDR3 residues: CASSPTNGVMNTEAFF. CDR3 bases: TGTGCCAGCTCACCCACAAATGGGGTAATGAACACTGAAGCTTTCTTT.

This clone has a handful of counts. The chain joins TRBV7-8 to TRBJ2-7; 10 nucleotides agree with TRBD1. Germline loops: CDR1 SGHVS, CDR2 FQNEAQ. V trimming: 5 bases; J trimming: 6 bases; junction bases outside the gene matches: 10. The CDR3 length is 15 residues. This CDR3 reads CASSPPLTGGGEQYF. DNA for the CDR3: TGTGCCAGCAGCCCCCCCCTGACAGGGGGCGGCGAGCAGTACTTC. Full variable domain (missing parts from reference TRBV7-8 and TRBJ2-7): GAGVSQSPRYKVAKRGQDVALRCDPISGHVSLFWYQQALGQGPEFLTYFQNEAQLDKSGLPSDRFFAERPEGSVSTLKIQRTQQEDSAVYLCASSPPLTGGGEQYFGPGTRLTVT.

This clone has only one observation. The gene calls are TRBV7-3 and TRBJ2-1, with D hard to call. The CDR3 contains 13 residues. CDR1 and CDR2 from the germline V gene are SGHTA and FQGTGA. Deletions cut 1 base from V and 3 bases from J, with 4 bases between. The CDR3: CASSLNNYNEQFF. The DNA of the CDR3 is TGTGCCAGCAGCTTAAACAACTACAATGAGCAGTTCTTC.

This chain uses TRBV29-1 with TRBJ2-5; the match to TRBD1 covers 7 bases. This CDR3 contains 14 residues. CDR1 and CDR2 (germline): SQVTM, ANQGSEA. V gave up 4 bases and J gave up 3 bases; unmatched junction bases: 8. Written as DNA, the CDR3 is TGCAGCGTTGGAACCGGGACAGTTAAAGAGACCCAGTACTTC. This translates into CSVGTGTVKETQYF.

CDR3 DNA sequence: TGTGCCAGCAGCTTAGACTATGGCTACACCTTC. Translating it yields CASSLDYGYTF. V is TRBV5-6 and J is TRBJ1-2; no firm D call. CDR3 size: 11 residues. V was shortened by 2 bases and J by 3 bases, with 2 bases between the two germline ends. In germline, CDR1 is SGHDT, CDR2 YYEEEE.

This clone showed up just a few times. CDR3 nucleotide sequence: TGTGCCTGGACCAATGGAGTACTAGCGGGACAAGATACGCAGTATTTT. Its translation: CAWTNGVLAGQDTQYF. The rearrangement links TRBV30 to TRBJ2-3; the match to TRBD2 covers 10 bases. The germline V gene has CDR1 GTSNPN and CDR2 SVGIG (reference sequence). CDR3 length equals 16 residues. V dropped 4 bases and J dropped 5; count of bases not matched to a gene: 12.

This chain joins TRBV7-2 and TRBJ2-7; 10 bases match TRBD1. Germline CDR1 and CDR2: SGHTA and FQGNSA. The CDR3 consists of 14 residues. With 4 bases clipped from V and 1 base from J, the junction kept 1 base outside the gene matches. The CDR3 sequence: CASSWTGGSYEQYF. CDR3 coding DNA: TGTGCCAGCAGCTGGACAGGGGGTTCCTACGAGCAGTACTTC.

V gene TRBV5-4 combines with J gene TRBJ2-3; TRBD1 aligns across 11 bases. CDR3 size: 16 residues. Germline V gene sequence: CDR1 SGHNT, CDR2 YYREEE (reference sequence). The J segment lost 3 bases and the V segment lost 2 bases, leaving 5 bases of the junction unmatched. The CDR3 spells CASSLRTGGATDTQYF. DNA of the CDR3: TGTGCCAGCAGCTTACGGACAGGGGGCGCGACAGATACGCAGTATTTT.

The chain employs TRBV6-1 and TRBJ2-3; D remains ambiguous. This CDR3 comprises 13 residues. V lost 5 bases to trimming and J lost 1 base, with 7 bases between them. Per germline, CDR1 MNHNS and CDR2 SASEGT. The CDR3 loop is CASSIDRTDTQYF. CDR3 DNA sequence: TGTGCCAGCAGTATTGATCGCACAGATACGCAGTATTTT.